This T cell receptor beta chain came from a study of T cell clonality in common variable immunodeficiency. Study-wide results and caveats: Fewer deletions and N-nucleotide insertions were reportedly seen in common variable immunodeficiency TCR beta sequences.

This clone was counted at least ten times. No antigen is known for it. Sequencing ends 3 residues short of the CDR3 end; the germline J gene provides the rest. CDR1 and CDR2 (germline): SGHTA, FQGNSA. V gave up 1 base and J gave up 0 bases, with 10 bases separating them. The CDR3 runs to 15 residues. CVID and control samples used equivalent genomic DNA input. Measured with immunoSEQ multiplex PCR; TCRdb has only the in-frame clones, and not every one. The sample counts some 34,000 clones, none seen once; the ten largest own 6.5% to 8%. Both groups were predominantly of Caucasian heritage. CVID subjects were neither ill nor on immunomodulatory or immunosuppressive medication at sampling.

This receptor was obtained from a human donor with common variable immunodeficiency. The sample consisted of peripheral blood mononuclear cells. The chain combines TRBV7-2 with TRBJ2-7, with a possible D match to TRBD1 (5 bases). The DNA read from the CDR3 is TGTGCCAGCAGCTTAGGACACAGGAGCTCCTACGAG. Translating gives CASSLGHRSSYE. The whole CDR3 is CASSLGHRSSYEQYF.